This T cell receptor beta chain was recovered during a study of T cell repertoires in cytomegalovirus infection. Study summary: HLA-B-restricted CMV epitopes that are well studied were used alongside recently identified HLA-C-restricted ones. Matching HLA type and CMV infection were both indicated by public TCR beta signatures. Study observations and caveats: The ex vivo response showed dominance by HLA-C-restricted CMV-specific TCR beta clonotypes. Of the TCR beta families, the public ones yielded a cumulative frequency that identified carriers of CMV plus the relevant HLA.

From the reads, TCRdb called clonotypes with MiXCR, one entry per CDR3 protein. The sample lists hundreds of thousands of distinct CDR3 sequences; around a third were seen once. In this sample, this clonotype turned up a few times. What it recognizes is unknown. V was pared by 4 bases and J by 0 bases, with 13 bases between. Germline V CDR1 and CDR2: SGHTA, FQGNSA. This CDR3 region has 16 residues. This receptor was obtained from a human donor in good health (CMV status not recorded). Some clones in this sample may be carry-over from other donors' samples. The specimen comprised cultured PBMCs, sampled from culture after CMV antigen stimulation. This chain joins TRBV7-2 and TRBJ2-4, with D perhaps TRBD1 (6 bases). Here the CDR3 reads CASSSDRTVAKNIQYF. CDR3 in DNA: TGTGCCAGCAGCTCGGATAGGACAGTAGCCAAAAACATTCAGTACTTC.